This T cell receptor beta chain was identified in a study of sequential checkpoint blockade in melanoma. Background on the study: Arm A got nivolumab then ipilimumab; arm B the reverse, 1:1. Both treatment sequences were followed by maintenance nivolumab.

Only in-frame clones appear in the TCRdb table, and some are missing; sequencing was by immunoSEQ multiplex PCR. The sample includes 40,000 or so clones, roughly 88% of them seen just once. Treatment: randomized to nivolumab then ipilimumab (arm A) or the reverse (arm B). No patient had prior DNA-damaging chemotherapy. From thawed PBMCs, live CD3+CD8+ cells negative for CD19 and CD56 were sorted. This CDR3 has 15 residues. V was clipped by 4 bases and J by 2 bases; unmatched bases: 4. Germline CDR1 LNHDA, CDR2 SQIVND (reference sequence). The V and J genes are TRBV19 and TRBJ2-1; 8 positions agree with TRBD1. The sequence was obtained from a human donor with melanoma. This specimen consisted of CD8+ T cells sorted from blood (inferred from file names), obtained from a patient given nivolumab and ipilimumab in sequence. The CDR3: CASSTQGGPYNEQFF. CDR3 nucleotide sequence: TGTGCCAGTAGTACACAGGGGGGTCCCTACAATGAGCAGTTCTTC.